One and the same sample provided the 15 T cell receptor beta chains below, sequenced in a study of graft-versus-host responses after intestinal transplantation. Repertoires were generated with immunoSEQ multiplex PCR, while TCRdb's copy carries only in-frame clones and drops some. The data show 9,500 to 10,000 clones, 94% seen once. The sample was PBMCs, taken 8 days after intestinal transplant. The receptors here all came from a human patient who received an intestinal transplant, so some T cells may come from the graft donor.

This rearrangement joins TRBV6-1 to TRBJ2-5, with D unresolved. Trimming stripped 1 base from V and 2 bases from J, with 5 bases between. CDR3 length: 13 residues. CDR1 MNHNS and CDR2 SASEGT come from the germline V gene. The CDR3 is CASSEGQQETQYF. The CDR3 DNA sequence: TGTGCCAGCAGTGAAGGTCAGCAAGAGACCCAGTACTTC.

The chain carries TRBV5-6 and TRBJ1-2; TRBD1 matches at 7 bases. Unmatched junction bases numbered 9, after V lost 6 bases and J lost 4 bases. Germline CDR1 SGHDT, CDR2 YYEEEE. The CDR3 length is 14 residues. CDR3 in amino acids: CASTDGQAFYGYTF. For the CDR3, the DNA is TGTGCCAGCACCGACGGACAGGCCTTCTATGGCTACACCTTC.

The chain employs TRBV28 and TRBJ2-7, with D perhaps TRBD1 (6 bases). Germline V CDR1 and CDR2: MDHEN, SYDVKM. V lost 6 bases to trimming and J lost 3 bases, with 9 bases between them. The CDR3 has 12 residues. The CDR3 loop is CASSADSYEQYF. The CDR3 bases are TGTGCCAGCAGCGCGGACAGCTACGAGCAGTACTTC.

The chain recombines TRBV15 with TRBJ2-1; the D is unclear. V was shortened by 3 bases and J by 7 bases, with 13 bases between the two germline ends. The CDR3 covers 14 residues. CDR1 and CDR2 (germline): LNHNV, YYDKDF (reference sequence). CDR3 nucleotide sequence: TGTGCCACCAGCAGCGGGTATGTCAGGAATGAGCAGTTCTTC. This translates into CATSSGYVRNEQFF.

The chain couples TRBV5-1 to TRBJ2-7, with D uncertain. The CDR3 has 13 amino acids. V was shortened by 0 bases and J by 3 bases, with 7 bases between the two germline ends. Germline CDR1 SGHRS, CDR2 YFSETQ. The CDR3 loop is CASSLVSGYEQYF. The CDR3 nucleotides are TGCGCCAGCAGCTTGGTGTCCGGCTACGAGCAGTACTTC.

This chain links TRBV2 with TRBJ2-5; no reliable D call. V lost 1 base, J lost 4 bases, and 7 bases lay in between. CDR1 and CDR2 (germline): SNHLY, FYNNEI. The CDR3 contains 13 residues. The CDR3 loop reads CASSEVDGETQYF. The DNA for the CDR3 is TGTGCCAGCAGTGAAGTTGACGGAGAGACCCAGTACTTC. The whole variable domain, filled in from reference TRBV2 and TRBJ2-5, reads EPEVTQTPSHQVTQMGQEVILRCVPISNHLYFYWYRQILGQKVEFLVSFYNNEISEKSEIFDDQFSVERPDGSNFTLKIRSTKLEDSAMYFCASSEVDGETQYFGPGTRLLVL.

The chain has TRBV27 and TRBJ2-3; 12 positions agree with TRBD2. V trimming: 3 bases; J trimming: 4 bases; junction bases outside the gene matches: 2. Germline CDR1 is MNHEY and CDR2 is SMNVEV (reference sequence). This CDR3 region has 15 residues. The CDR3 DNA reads TGTGCCAGCAGTTTTCTAGCGGGAGGGGCAGATACGCAGTATTTT. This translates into CASSFLAGGADTQYF.

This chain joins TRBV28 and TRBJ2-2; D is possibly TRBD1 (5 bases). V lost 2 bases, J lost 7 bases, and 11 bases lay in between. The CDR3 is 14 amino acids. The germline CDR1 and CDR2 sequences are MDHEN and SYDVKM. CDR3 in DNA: TGTGCCAGCAGTTTAGGGTTGGGGCTCGGGGAGCTGTTTTTT. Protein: CASSLGLGLGELFF.

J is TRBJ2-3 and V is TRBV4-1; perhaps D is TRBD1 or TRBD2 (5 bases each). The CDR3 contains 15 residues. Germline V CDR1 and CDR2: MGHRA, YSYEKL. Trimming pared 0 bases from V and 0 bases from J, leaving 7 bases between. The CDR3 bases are TGCGCCAGCAGCCAAGAGGGACGGAGCACAGATACGCAGTATTTT. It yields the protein CASSQEGRSTDTQYF.

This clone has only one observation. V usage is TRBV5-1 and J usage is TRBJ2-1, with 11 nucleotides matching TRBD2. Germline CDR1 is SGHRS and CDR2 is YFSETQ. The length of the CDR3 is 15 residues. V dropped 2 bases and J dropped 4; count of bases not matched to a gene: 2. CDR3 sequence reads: CASSFPSGGYNEQFF. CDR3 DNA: TGCGCCAGCAGCTTTCCTAGCGGGGGGTACAATGAGCAGTTCTTC. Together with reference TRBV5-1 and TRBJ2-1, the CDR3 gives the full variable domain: KAGVTQTPRYLIKTRGQQVTLSCSPISGHRSVSWYQQTPGQGLQFLFEYFSETQRNKGNFPGRFSGRQFSNSRSEMNVSTLELGDSALYLCASSFPSGGYNEQFFGPGTRLTVL.

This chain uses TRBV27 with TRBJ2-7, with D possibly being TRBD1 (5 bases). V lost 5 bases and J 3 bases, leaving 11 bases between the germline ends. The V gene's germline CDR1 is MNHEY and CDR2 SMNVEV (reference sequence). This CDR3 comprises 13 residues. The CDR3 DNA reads TGTGCCAGCAGTCTGACAGAGAACTACGAGCAGTACTTC. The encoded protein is CASSLTENYEQYF.

CDR3 nucleotide sequence: TGTGCCATCAGTGAGTCGAAGAACAGGGCGGGCACCGGGGAGCTGTTTTTT. Amino acid sequence: CAISESKNRAGTGELFF. The chain uses TRBV10-3 and TRBJ2-2, with D perhaps matching TRBD1 (6 bases). Germline V gene sequence: CDR1 ENHRY, CDR2 SYGVKD. V was shortened by 0 bases and J by 4 bases, with 15 bases between the two germline ends. This CDR3 is built from 17 residues.

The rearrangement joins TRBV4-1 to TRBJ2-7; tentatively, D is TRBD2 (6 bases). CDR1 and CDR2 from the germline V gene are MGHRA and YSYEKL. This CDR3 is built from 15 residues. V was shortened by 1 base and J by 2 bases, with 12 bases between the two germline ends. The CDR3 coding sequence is TGCGCCAGCAGCCAAGTTTTAGCGGATACCTACGAGCAGTACTTC. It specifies CASSQVLADTYEQYF.

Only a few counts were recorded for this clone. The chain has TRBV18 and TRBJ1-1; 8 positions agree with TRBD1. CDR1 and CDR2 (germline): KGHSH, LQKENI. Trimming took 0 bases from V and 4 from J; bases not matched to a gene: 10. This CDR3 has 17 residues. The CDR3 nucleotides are TGTGCCAGCTCACCACCGGCGCCAGGGGGCATAGGCACTGAAGCTTTCTTT. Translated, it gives CASSPPAPGGIGTEAFF.

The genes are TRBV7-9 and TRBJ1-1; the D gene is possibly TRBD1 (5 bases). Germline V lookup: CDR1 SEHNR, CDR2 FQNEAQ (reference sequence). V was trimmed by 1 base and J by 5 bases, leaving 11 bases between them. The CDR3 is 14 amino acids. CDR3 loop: CASSLVMGRTEAFF. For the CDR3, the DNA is TGTGCCAGCAGCTTAGTCATGGGGCGGACTGAAGCTTTCTTT.